These 20 T cell receptor beta chains share one sample of origin, sequenced in a study of cytomegalovirus exposure and HLA in healthy donors. PCR used 60 Vbeta primers and 13 Jbeta primers. Only in-frame clones appear in the TCRdb table, and some are missing; sequencing was by immunoSEQ multiplex PCR. This table holds some 140,000 clones, around 75% found once. The sample comprised PBMCs. Source of these receptors: a young man in good health and CMV-seronegative.

This clone has only one observation. The chain joins TRBV27 to TRBJ2-7; D possibly corresponds to TRBD2 (5 bases). In germline, CDR1 is MNHEY, CDR2 SMNVEV (reference sequence). This CDR3 spans 15 amino acids. V was shortened by 2 bases and J by 3 bases, with 14 bases between the two germline ends. CDR3 protein: CASSLGLASFYEQYF. The CDR3 coding sequence is TGTGCCAGCAGTTTAGGGCTAGCAAGCTTCTACGAGCAGTACTTC.

The V and J genes are TRBV27 and TRBJ1-1; 10 bases are shared with TRBD1. V trimming: 1 base; J trimming: 2 bases; junction bases outside the gene matches: 4. CDR1 MNHEY and CDR2 SMNVEV come from the germline V gene (reference sequence). This CDR3 has 16 residues. DNA for the CDR3: TGTGCCAGCAGTTTATACGGGACAGGGGATAACACTGAAGCTTTCTTT. The encoded protein is CASSLYGTGDNTEAFF.

V gene TRBV27 combines with J gene TRBJ2-7; D possibly corresponds to TRBD1 (5 bases). The CDR3 extends over 14 amino acids. Germline V gives CDR1 MNHEY, CDR2 SMNVEV (reference sequence). Trimming cost V 3 bases and J 0 bases, with 9 bases left between them. The CDR3 region has the DNA TGTGCCAGCAGTTTGGGGCTACCCTCCTACGAGCAGTACTTC. Translation gives CASSLGLPSYEQYF.

V gene TRBV6-6 combines with J gene TRBJ2-7, with TRBD2 matching 12 bases. The germline V gene encodes CDR1 MNHNY and CDR2 SVGAGI (reference sequence). The J segment lost 2 bases and the V segment lost 5 bases, leaving 1 base of the junction unmatched. The CDR3 extends over 14 amino acids. The DNA for the CDR3 is TGTGCCAGCAGTCCTAGCGGGAGGGCCTACGAGCAGTACTTC. Translation gives CASSPSGRAYEQYF.

This clone appeared a single time. This chain links TRBV5-1 with TRBJ2-3; maybe TRBD1 (5 bases). Per germline, CDR1 SGHRS and CDR2 YFSETQ. V was pared by 4 bases and J by 0 bases, with 9 bases between. This CDR3 region has 14 residues. The CDR3 DNA reads as TGCGCCAGCAGCCGACAGCCTAGCACAGATACGCAGTATTTT. The encoded protein is CASSRQPSTDTQYF.

This clone was counted a few times. The J gene is TRBJ1-2, the V gene TRBV4-3; 7 bases align to TRBD1. The ends lost 0 bases at V and 4 bases at J; junction bases unmatched: 5. Germline values: CDR1 LGHNA, CDR2 YSLEER. The CDR3 runs to 15 residues. CDR3 coding DNA: TGCGCCAGCAGCCAAGATCAAGGGGGCGGCTATGGCTACACCTTC. Protein: CASSQDQGGGYGYTF.

The V call is TRBV6-5, the J call TRBJ1-2; D is perhaps TRBD1 (5 bases). V was cut by 0 bases and J by 7 bases, with 12 bases left in between. Germline V CDR1 and CDR2: MNHEY, SVGAGI. The CDR3 is 14 residues long. CDR3 bases: TGTGCCAGCAGTTACTCCGGGGGTCCGGCTGGCTACACCTTC. Translated, it gives CASSYSGGPAGYTF.

This rearrangement joins TRBV2 to TRBJ1-5; a possible D gene is TRBD1 (5 bases). CDR1 is SNHLY and CDR2 is FYNNEI in the germline V gene. CDR3 size: 14 residues. V lost 7 bases and J lost 6, with 16 bases in between. CDR3 region: CASTTVAGPQPQHF. CDR3 DNA: TGTGCCAGCACTACGGTGGCAGGGCCTCAGCCCCAGCATTTT.

For the CDR3, the DNA is TGTGCCAGCAGTTTGTATTTTCCAGGGCTGGGGGAGCTGTTTTTT. Its protein is CASSLYFPGLGELFF. The chain recombines TRBV28 with TRBJ2-2; TRBD1 is a possible D gene (5 bases). V was trimmed by 3 bases and J by 8 bases, leaving 16 bases between them. The CDR3 totals 15 residues. From germline, CDR1 is MDHEN and CDR2 SYDVKM. Drawing the rest from reference TRBV28 and TRBJ2-2, the complete variable domain is DVKVTQSSRYLVKRTGEKVFLECVQDMDHENMFWYRQDPGLGLRLIYFSYDVKMKEKGDIPEGYSVSREKKERFSLILESASTNQTSMYLCASSLYFPGLGELFFGEGSRLTVL.

The V gene is TRBV30, the J gene TRBJ2-3; 7 bases are shared with TRBD2. The length of the CDR3 is 14 residues. CDR1 is GTSNPN and CDR2 is SVGIG in the germline V gene (reference sequence). J lost 6 bases, V lost 5 bases, and 11 bases had no gene match. The CDR3 DNA is TGTGCCTGGGAGCAGCCGGGAGGTACTGATACGCAGTATTTT. Translation: CAWEQPGGTDTQYF.

Only one count was recorded for this clone. CDR3 sequence: CASSLGTGGNTEAFF. CDR3 coding DNA: TGTGCCAGCAGCCTCGGGACAGGGGGAAACACTGAAGCTTTCTTT. This chain connects TRBV7-3 to TRBJ1-1, with 11 bases matching TRBD1. The J segment lost 2 bases and the V segment lost 5 bases, leaving 4 bases of the junction unmatched. The germline V gene encodes CDR1 SGHTA and CDR2 FQGTGA. The CDR3 runs 15 residues.

V usage is TRBV7-9 and J usage is TRBJ2-7; TRBD2 might be the D (5 bases). The CDR3 has 14 residues. The V end was cut by 5 bases, the J end by 3 bases, with 14 bases between. Germline CDR1 reads SEHNR; CDR2 reads FQNEAQ (reference sequence). The CDR3 protein is CASSNAGNNYEQYF. The CDR3 DNA reads as TGTGCCAGCAGCAACGCCGGGAACAACTACGAGCAGTACTTC.

The rearrangement uses TRBV7-8 and TRBJ2-1; 7 positions agree with TRBD1. Germline lookup yields CDR1 SGHVS and CDR2 FQNEAQ. The J segment lost 8 bases and the V segment lost 6 bases, leaving 13 bases of the junction unmatched. The CDR3 totals 15 residues. CDR3 region: CASSRAPTGLDEQFF. CDR3 nucleotides: TGTGCCAGCAGTCGGGCCCCGACAGGGCTGGATGAGCAGTTCTTC.

The genes are TRBV9 and TRBJ2-5; D gene uncertain. This CDR3 is 14 amino acids long. V gave up 2 bases and J gave up 4 bases, with 12 bases separating them. Germline CDR1 is SGDLS and CDR2 is YYNGEE. This CDR3 is CASSVQLVGETQYF. The CDR3, as DNA: TGTGCCAGCAGCGTCCAATTGGTCGGAGAGACCCAGTACTTC.

This chain joins TRBV19 and TRBJ1-1, with D possibly matching TRBD1 (5 bases). Looked up from germline, CDR1 is LNHDA and CDR2 is SQIVND (reference sequence). The V end was cut by 3 bases, the J end by 0 bases, with 8 bases between. This CDR3 is 14 amino acids long. Here the CDR3 reads CASSMDTLNTEAFF. CDR3 bases: TGTGCCAGTAGTATGGACACACTGAACACTGAAGCTTTCTTT.

This clone has only one observation. The chain is built from TRBV28 and TRBJ1-5; a weak D match, TRBD1 (6 bases). Germline values: CDR1 MDHEN, CDR2 SYDVKM. V was cut by 6 bases and J by 4 bases, with 16 bases left in between. CDR3 length: 15 residues. CDR3: CASRPGTYYNQPQHF. Here the CDR3 DNA reads TGTGCCAGCAGACCAGGGACATACTATAATCAGCCCCAGCATTTT.

This clone is a singleton in its sample. This chain uses TRBV10-2 with TRBJ2-1, with a possible D match to TRBD2 (6 bases). The CDR3 covers 17 residues. Germline V gene data show CDR1 as WSHSY and CDR2 as SAAADI. V was pared by 2 bases and J by 2 bases, with 16 bases between. In DNA form, the CDR3 reads TGCGCCAGCAGTGAGACCGGGACTCCTAACCCCTACAATGAGCAGTTCTTC. This codes for CASSETGTPNPYNEQFF.

This clone was found a few times. The J gene is TRBJ1-4, the V gene TRBV27, with 9 bases that match TRBD1. The CDR3 totals 15 residues. V was pared by 4 bases and J by 8 bases, with 8 bases of the junction left unmatched. CDR1 and CDR2 (germline): MNHEY, SMNVEV (reference sequence). This CDR3 reads CASSSPGQGEEKLFF. The CDR3 DNA follows: TGTGCCAGCAGTTCCCCGGGACAGGGTGAGGAAAAACTGTTTTTT.

The chain combines TRBV11-2 with TRBJ1-1; no clear D. The CDR3 contains 13 residues. The germline CDR1 and CDR2 sequences are SGHAT and FQNNGV. Trimming took off 3 bases at V and 9 bases at J, with 14 bases between the two ends. CDR3 nucleotide sequence: TGTGCCAGCAGCTTCTCGGGTTTTCGGAAAGCTTTCTTT. This encodes CASSFSGFRKAFF.

V is TRBV28 and J is TRBJ2-3; 7 nucleotides line up with TRBD2. Germline V gene sequence: CDR1 MDHEN, CDR2 SYDVKM. The CDR3 is made up of 15 amino acids. J gave up 1 base and V 5 bases, and 6 bases lay outside the gene matches. CDR3 sequence reads: CASSSRAGGTDTQYF. Written as DNA, the CDR3 is TGTGCCAGCAGTAGTAGGGCGGGGGGCACAGATACGCAGTATTTT.